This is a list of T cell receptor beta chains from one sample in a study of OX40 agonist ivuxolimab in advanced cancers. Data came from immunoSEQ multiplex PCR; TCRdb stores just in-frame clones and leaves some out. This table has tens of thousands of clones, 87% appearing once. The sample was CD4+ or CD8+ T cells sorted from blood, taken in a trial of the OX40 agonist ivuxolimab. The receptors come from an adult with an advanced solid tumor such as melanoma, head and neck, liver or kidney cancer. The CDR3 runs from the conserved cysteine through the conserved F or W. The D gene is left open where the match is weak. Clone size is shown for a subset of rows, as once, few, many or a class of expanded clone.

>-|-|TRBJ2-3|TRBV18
CASSPRDTDTQYF
TGTGCCAGCTCCCCCAGGGACACAGATACGCAGTATTTT
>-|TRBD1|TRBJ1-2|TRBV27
CASRGQGAVGYTF
TGTGCCAGCCGGGGACAGGGGGCAGTTGGCTACACCTTC
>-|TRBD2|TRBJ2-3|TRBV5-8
CASSSGLAKLYF
TGTGCCAGCAGCTCCGGACTAGCGAAGCTGTATTTT
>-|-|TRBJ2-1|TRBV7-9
CASSLGSGPYNEQFF
TGTGCCAGCAGCTTGGGTAGCGGACCCTACAATGAGCAGTTCTTC
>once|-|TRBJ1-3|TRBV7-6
CASQQNTPSSGNTIYF
TGTGCCAGCCAACAGAATACCCCGAGCTCTGGAAACACCATATATTTT
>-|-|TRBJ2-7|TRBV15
CATSRVPGLNYEQYF
TGTGCCACCAGCAGAGTTCCAGGGTTAAACTACGAGCAGTACTTC
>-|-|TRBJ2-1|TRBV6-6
CASSLVYNEQFF
TGTGCCAGCAGTTTGGTCTACAATGAGCAGTTCTTC
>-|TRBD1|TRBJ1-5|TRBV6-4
CASSVPGQGRNQPQHF
TGTGCCAGCAGTGTCCCGGGACAGGGGCGAAATCAGCCCCAGCATTTT
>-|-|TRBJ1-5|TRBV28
CASTDFQGNQPQHF
TGTGCCAGCACCGATTTTCAGGGCAATCAGCCCCAGCATTTT
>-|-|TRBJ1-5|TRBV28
CATRRALAPQHF
TGTGCCACCCGACGTGCCCTGGCGCCCCAGCATTTT
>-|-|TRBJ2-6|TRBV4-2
CASSQDTGSGANVLTF
TGTGCCAGCAGCCAAGATACGGGCTCTGGGGCCAACGTCCTGACTTTC
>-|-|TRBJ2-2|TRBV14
CASSQRLDHTGELFF
TGTGCCAGCAGCCAGAGACTAGATCACACCGGGGAGCTGTTTTTT
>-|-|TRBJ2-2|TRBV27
CASSFMALTGELFF
TGTGCCAGCAGTTTTATGGCCCTCACCGGGGAGCTGTTTTTT
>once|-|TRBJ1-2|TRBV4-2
CASSPDRQGGYTF
TGTGCCAGCAGCCCAGACAGGCAGGGCGGCTACACCTTC
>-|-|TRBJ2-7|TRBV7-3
CASSLLEGREQYF
TGTGCCAGCAGCTTATTGGAGGGACGCGAGCAGTACTTC
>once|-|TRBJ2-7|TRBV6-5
CASSPSNPLLAYF
TGTGCCAGCAGTCCCTCAAATCCCCTCCTCGCGTACTTC
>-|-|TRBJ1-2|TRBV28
CASSRGPGVNYGYTF
TGTGCCAGCAGTCGGGGGCCAGGGGTAAACTATGGCTACACCTTC
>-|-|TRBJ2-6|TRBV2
CAGTHTFSGANVLTF
TGTGCCGGAACCCACACCTTCTCTGGGGCCAACGTCCTGACTTTC
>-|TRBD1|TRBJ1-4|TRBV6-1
CASSERGTELFF
TGTGCCAGCAGTGAACGAGGGACAGAACTGTTTTTT
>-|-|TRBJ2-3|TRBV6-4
CASLSGRSTDTQYF
TGTGCCAGCCTCAGTGGACGTAGCACAGATACGCAGTATTTT
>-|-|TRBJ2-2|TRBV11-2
CASSLVLATGELFF
TGTGCCAGCAGCTTAGTTTTGGCCACCGGGGAGCTGTTTTTT
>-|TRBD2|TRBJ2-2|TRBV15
CATSRGGNTGELFF
TGTGCCACCAGCCGCGGGGGGAACACCGGGGAGCTGTTTTTT
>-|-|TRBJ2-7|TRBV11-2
CASSLDRSEQYF
TGTGCCAGCAGCTTAGATCGGTCCGAGCAGTACTTC
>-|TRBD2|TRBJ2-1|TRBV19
CASQSGRARGEQFF
TGTGCCAGCCAAAGCGGGAGGGCCCGAGGTGAGCAGTTCTTC
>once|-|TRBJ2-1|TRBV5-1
CASSRSGVYNEQFF
TGCGCCAGCAGTCGTTCGGGGGTATACAATGAGCAGTTCTTC
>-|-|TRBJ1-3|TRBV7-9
CASSYRPSGNTIYF
TGTGCCAGCAGCTACCGACCATCTGGAAACACCATATATTTT
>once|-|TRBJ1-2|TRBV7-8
CASSLVGPSNGYTF
TGTGCCAGCAGCTTAGTAGGCCCGTCCAATGGCTACACCTTC
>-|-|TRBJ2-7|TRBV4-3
CASSPKDTTYEQYF
TGCGCCAGCAGCCCAAAGGACACCACCTACGAGCAGTACTTC
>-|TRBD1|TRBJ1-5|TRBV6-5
CASRPDRGGQPQHF
TGTGCCAGCAGGCCGGACAGGGGCGGTCAGCCCCAGCATTTT
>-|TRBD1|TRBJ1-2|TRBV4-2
CASRRTGAYYGYTF
TGTGCCAGCAGGCGTACAGGGGCTTACTATGGCTACACCTTC
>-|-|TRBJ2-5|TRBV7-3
CASSVGLRGTTQETQYF
TGTGCCAGCAGCGTTGGATTACGAGGGACAACTCAAGAGACCCAGTACTTC
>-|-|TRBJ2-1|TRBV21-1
CASSAGTGGYNEQFF
TGTGCCAGCAGCGCCGGGACAGGGGGCTACAATGAGCAGTTCTTC
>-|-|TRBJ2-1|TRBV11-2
CASSFTWSGNNEQFF
TGTGCCAGCAGCTTTACGTGGTCGGGGAACAATGAGCAGTTCTTC
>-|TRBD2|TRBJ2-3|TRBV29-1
CSVEETSGPTDTQYF
TGCAGCGTTGAAGAGACTAGCGGGCCCACAGATACGCAGTATTTT
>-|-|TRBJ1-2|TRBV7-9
CASSSSFHPYGYTF
TGTGCCAGCAGCTCCTCCTTTCACCCCTATGGCTACACCTTC
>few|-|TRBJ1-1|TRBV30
CARKESLGATEAFF
TGTGCCAGGAAAGAGAGTCTAGGGGCGACTGAAGCTTTCTTT
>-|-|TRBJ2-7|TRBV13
CASSLGGQEEDEQYF
TGTGCCAGCAGCTTGGGGGGCCAGGAAGAGGACGAGCAGTACTTC
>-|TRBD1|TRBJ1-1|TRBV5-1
CASSRTGTGTTEAFF
TGCGCCAGCAGCAGAACCGGGACAGGGACGACTGAAGCTTTCTTT
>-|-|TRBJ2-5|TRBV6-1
CASQLALGGETQYF
TGTGCCAGCCAACTAGCCTTAGGAGGGGAGACCCAGTACTTC
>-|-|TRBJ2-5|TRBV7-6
CASSLVGPLQETQYF
TGTGCCAGCAGCTTAGTCGGGCCGCTACAAGAGACCCAGTACTTC
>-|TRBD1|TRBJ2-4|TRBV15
CATSSQSRDSGIQYF
TGTGCCACCAGCAGCCAAAGCCGGGACAGTGGCATTCAGTACTTC
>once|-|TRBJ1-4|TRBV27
CASSLYRSEKLFF
TGTGCCAGCAGTTTATACAGGAGTGAAAAACTGTTTTTT